The present T cell receptor (beta chain) was sequenced within a study of shared clonotypes between healthy human individuals. Notes on the study in general: Memory subsets generally showed lower estimated richness than naive subsets.

Assay: immunoSEQ multiplex PCR; the TCRdb copy retains only in-frame clones and omits some. This sample has some 2,500,000 clones; approximately 94% occur once, and the top ten carry 0.36%. The CDR3 sequence is 16 residues long. V gave up 1 base and J gave up 4 bases, with 15 bases separating them. CDR1 and CDR2 (germline): SGHRS, YFSETQ. Worth noting for this clone: Its antigen is as yet unknown.

The sequenced sample consisted of naive CD4+ T cells from PBMCs. The subset was: CD45RA+ positively selected. The receptor was derived from a man aged 18-30 years in good health. Some clones in this sample may be carry-over from other donors' samples. J is TRBJ1-3 and V is TRBV5-1; D remains unclear. CDR3 region: CASSLTDPATGNTIYF. The CDR3 DNA sequence: TGCGCCAGCAGCTTGACGGACCCGGCCACCGGAAACACCATATATTTT.